This T cell receptor beta chain originates from a study of T cell clones after liver transplantation. Background on the study: Patients counted as tolerant after at least one year off all immunosuppression, enzymes not exceeding twice normal.

CDR1 is GTSNPN and CDR2 is SVGIG in the germline V gene (reference sequence). The CDR3 spans 12 residues. V lost 4 bases, J lost 7 bases, and 11 bases lay in between. Repertoires were generated with immunoSEQ multiplex PCR, while TCRdb's copy carries only in-frame clones and drops some. The table lists approximately 72,000 clones, more than 90% of them singletons. Comment on this clone: Antigen unknown.

Study-wide results and limits: Circulating graft-donor-reactive CD4 TCRbeta sequences fell significantly post-transplant in most of the 8 subjects. Graft donor-reactive T cells may have migrated into the graft rather than being deleted.

The V call is TRBV30, the J call TRBJ2-1; D not resolved. The clonotype originates from a human donor who received a liver transplant. The sample was CD4+ T cells from blood, taken before liver transplant. DNA of the CDR3: TGTGCCTGGACGTTCGTTAGAAATGAGCAGTTCTTC. This gives the protein CAWTFVRNEQFF. The whole variable domain, remainder taken from reference TRBV30 and TRBJ2-1, is SQTIHQWPATLVQPVGSPLSLECTVEGTSNPNLYWYRQAAGRGLQLLFYSVGIGQISSEVPQNLSASRPQDRQFILSSKKLLLSDSGFYLCAWTFVRNEQFFGPGTRLTVL.